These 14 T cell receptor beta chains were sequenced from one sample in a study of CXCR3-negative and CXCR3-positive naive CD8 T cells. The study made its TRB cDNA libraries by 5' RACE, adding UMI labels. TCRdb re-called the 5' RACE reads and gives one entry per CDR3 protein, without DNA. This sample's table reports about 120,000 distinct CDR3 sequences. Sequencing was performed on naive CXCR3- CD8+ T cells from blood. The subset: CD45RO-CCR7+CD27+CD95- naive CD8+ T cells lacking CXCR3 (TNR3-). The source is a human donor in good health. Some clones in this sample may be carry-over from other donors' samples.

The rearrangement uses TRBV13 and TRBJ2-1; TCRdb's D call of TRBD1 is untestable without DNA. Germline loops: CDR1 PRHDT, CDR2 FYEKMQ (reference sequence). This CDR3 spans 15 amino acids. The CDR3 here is CASSLKTGAYNEQFF.

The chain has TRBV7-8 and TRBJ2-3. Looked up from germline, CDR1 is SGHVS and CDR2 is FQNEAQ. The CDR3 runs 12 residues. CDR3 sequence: CASSTRPDTQYF. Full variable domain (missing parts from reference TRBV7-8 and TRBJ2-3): GAGVSQSPRYKVAKRGQDVALRCDPISGHVSLFWYQQALGQGPEFLTYFQNEAQLDKSGLPSDRFFAERPEGSVSTLKIQRTQQEDSAVYLCASSTRPDTQYFGPGTRLTVL.

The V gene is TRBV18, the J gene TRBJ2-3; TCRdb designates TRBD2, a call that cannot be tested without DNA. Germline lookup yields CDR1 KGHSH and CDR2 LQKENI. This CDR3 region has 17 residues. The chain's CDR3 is CASSSGLAGAPTDTQYF.

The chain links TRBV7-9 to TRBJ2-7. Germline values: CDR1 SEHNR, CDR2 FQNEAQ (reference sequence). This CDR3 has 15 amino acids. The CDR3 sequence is CASSLSGDWSYEQYF.

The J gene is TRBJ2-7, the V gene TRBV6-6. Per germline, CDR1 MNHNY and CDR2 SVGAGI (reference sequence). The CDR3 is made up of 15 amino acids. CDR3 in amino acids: CASSVGTSFGYEQYF.

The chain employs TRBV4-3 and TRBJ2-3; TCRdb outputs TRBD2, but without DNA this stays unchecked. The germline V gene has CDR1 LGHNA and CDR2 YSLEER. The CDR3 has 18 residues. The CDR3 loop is CASSQDQLAGGITDTQYF.

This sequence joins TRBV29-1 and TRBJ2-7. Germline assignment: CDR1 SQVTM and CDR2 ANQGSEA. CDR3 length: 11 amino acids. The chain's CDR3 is CSAQEAHEQYF.

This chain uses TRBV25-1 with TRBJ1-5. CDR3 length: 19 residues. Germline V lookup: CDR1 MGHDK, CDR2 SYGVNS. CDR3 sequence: CASSEFEGRATGTKQPQHF.

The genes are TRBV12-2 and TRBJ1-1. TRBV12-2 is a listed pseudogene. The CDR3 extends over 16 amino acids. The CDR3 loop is CASSPVLRGLNTEAFF.

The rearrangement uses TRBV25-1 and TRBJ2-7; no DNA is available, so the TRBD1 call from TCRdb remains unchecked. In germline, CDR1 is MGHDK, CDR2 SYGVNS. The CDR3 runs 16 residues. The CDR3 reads CASSSLDRGHSYEQYF.

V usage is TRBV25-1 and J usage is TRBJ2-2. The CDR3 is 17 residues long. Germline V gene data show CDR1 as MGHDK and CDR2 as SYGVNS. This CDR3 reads CASSELVLGFNTGELFF.

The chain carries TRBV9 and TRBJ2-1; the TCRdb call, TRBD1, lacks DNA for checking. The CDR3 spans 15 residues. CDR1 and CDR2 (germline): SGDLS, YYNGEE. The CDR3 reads CASSVVARGLNEQFF.

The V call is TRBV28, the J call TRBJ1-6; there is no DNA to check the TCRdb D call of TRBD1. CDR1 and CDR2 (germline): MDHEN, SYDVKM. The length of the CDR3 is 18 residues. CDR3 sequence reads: CASSLRGQGSRGDSPLHF.

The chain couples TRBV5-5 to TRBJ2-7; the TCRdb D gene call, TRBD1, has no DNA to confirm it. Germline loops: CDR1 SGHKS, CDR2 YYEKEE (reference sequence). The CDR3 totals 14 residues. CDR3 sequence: CASSLSGQAGEQYF.